This paragraph covers one T cell receptor (beta chain) sequence. Its binding antigen is unknown. Base qualities were left out, and no much larger clone turns up one base away. This entry belongs to a study of kidney transplant recipient with SARS-CoV-2 infection (dated by TCRdb to the early 2020s). For CDR1 and CDR2, the germline V gene lists SGDLS and YYNGEE. The CDR3 goes from the cysteine to the phenylalanine over 14 residues. Only the CDR3 region is kept as DNA, spanning 42 bases read in frame from base 1. Trimming removed 3 bases from V and 10 bases from J, leaving 14 bases between the germline ends. Sequenced on an Illumina MiSeq. Profiling of the peripheral T cell repertoire was carried out for human TCRbeta genes. The paper's data handling went like this. Beta-binomial modelling was applied to test for differential clonotype abundance so that variability over time was accounted for. Expanded clonotypes were screened against the ImmuneCODE reference database of SARS-CoV-2-associated TCRs and mapped to viral genome regions. Additional repertoire analyses examined TRBV gene usage, CDR3 length, CDR3 amino acid overlap between time points, distributions of clonotype abundance, and Jaccard similarity. The public reads were reanalyzed by TCRdb: fastp trimming at Q25, MiXCR alignment, in-frame beta chains only. Under each unique CDR3 protein, matching rows form one entry showing the most common genes and DNA. What appears here as the V and J calls and clone size reflects TCRdb's work, not the paper's. Counted in this sample were under 250,000 distinct CDR3 sequences; 25% to 30% of them appeared once. In total, the top ten clones hold nearly 7.5% of the sample.

The time point label, as the study defines it: pre-pandemic baseline sample and day 111 after first positive SARS-CoV-2 test. The chain was built from TRBV9 and TRBJ1-6; matching of 5 bases hints at TRBD1 as the D gene. The sequencing here drew on a blood sample, taken at baseline and between days 110 and 120 from a kidney transplant recipient. The TCR was taken from a male patient between 25 and 39 years old who had COVID-19 and was a kidney transplant recipient. Some T cells may be donor cells from the graft after a transplant. CDR3 sequence: CASSGWGGNSPLHF. Here is the DNA: TGTGCCAGCAGCGGGTGGGGGGGAAACTCACCCCTCCACTTT. Where the CDR3 stops, the reference TRBV9 and TRBJ1-6 genes take over; the full variable domain is DSGVTQTPKHLITATGQRVTLRCSPRSGDLSVYWYQQSLDQGLQFLIQYYNGEERAKGNILERFSAQQFPDLHSELNLSSLELGDSALYFCASSGWGGNSPLHFGNGTRLTVT.